Each of the 29 T cell receptor beta chains below was sequenced from the same sample in a study of T cell responses to AZD1222 COVID-19 vaccine. This table comes from immunoSEQ multiplex PCR, and its TCRdb copy is limited to in-frame clones, with some not included. The data show 90,000 to 120,000 clones, with around 91% seen just once and roughly a fifth held by the top ten. Specimen: peripheral blood, collected on day 0 of AZD1222 vaccination. The receptors come from an adult in good health.

V gene TRBV19 combines with J gene TRBJ1-4; D is perhaps TRBD1 (6 bases). This CDR3 has 15 amino acids. V gave up 5 bases and J gave up 7 bases, with 17 bases separating them. CDR1 LNHDA and CDR2 SQIVND come from the germline V gene (reference sequence). Here the CDR3 reads CASSLRRGPSEKLFF. The CDR3 DNA reads as TGTGCCAGTAGTCTCCGACGGGGGCCGAGTGAAAAACTGTTTTTT.

The V gene is TRBV5-1, the J gene TRBJ2-2; 9 bases fit TRBD1. V lost 0 bases, J lost 3 bases, and 0 bases stayed unmatched. Germline V gives CDR1 SGHRS, CDR2 YFSETQ. The CDR3 runs 15 residues. In DNA form, the CDR3 reads TGCGCCAGCAGCTTGGGGACAGGGGACACCGGGGAGCTGTTTTTT. Translating it yields CASSLGTGDTGELFF.

V usage is TRBV5-1 and J usage is TRBJ2-7; D is unclear. The germline CDR1 and CDR2 sequences are SGHRS and YFSETQ. The germline V and J ends were trimmed by 0 bases and 0 bases, with 10 bases remaining between them. This CDR3 has 15 residues. CDR3 loop: CASSLAGGRSYEQYF. The DNA of the CDR3 is TGCGCCAGCAGCTTGGCTGGTGGGCGCTCCTACGAGCAGTACTTC.

This clone was seen just once. V is TRBV30 and J is TRBJ2-2, with 10 nucleotides matching TRBD2. This CDR3 comprises 17 residues. J gave up 1 base and V 5 bases, and 10 bases lay outside the gene matches. Per the germline V gene, CDR1 is GTSNPN and CDR2 is SVGIG (reference sequence). In DNA, the CDR3 is TGTGCCTGGTTGGGTTTAGCGGGGGGAAAGAACACCGGGGAGCTGTTTTTT. It specifies CAWLGLAGGKNTGELFF.

V usage is TRBV5-1 and J usage is TRBJ1-1; possible D gene TRBD1, 5 bases. The germline V gene encodes CDR1 SGHRS and CDR2 YFSETQ. Trimming took 0 bases from V and 10 from J, leaving 13 bases between them. The CDR3 extends over 13 amino acids. The CDR3 is CASSLAGGDGAFF. The CDR3 DNA follows: TGCGCCAGCAGCTTGGCCGGTGGGGACGGAGCTTTCTTT.

The gene calls are TRBV28 and TRBJ2-4; weak D call: TRBD2 (5 bases). The length of the CDR3 is 16 residues. V lost 6 bases and J lost 0, with 15 bases in between. CDR1 is MDHEN and CDR2 is SYDVKM in the germline V gene. The CDR3 nucleotides read TGTGCCAGCAGCGCCCACCGGGGATTAGCCAAAAACATTCAGTACTTC. It specifies CASSAHRGLAKNIQYF.

The V and J genes are TRBV7-8 and TRBJ2-1; no reliable D call. With 5 bases removed from V and 7 bases from J, the gap between germline ends came to 18 bases. This CDR3 is built from 15 residues. Germline CDR1 SGHVS, CDR2 FQNEAQ. The CDR3 DNA follows: TGTGCCAGCAGCCCCGCGGTCCTCAGTGGGAATGAGCAGTTCTTC. This codes for CASSPAVLSGNEQFF.

The chain combines TRBV7-2 with TRBJ2-7; a weak D match, TRBD1 (5 bases). Trimming left V 4 bases short and J 6 bases short, with 10 bases between. Germline V gene lookup returns CDR1 SGHTA and CDR2 FQGNSA. This CDR3 is built from 12 residues. The CDR3 sequence: CASSSGAGEQYF. The DNA for the CDR3 is TGTGCCAGCAGCTCTGGGGCAGGCGAGCAGTACTTC.

The chain carries TRBV6-5 and TRBJ1-5; 10 bases fit TRBD1. V lost 7 bases to trimming and J lost 6 bases; unmatched junction nucleotides: 3. CDR1 is MNHEY, CDR2 SVGAGI, per germline. The CDR3 extends over 13 amino acids. The CDR3: CASIRTGGQPQHF. The DNA for the CDR3 is TGTGCCAGCATTAGGACAGGGGGTCAGCCCCAGCATTTT.

This clone was observed a few times. This rearrangement joins TRBV30 to TRBJ1-5, with D tentatively TRBD1 (6 bases). V shed 1 base and J shed 0 bases, with 16 bases lying between them. The CDR3 length is 17 residues. Germline V gene sequence: CDR1 GTSNPN, CDR2 SVGIG (reference sequence). In DNA, the CDR3 is TGTGCCTGGAGTGGGGGGAGCGGGGGCCGTAGCAATCAGCCCCAGCATTTT. Its protein is CAWSGGSGGRSNQPQHF.

This chain links TRBV19 with TRBJ2-7; TRBD1 matches at 8 bases. The CDR3 covers 18 residues. Per the germline V gene, CDR1 is LNHDA and CDR2 is SQIVND (reference sequence). V gave up 3 bases and J gave up 0 bases; unmatched junction bases: 13. The CDR3 nucleotides are TGTGCCAGTAGTATTCCCATGGACAGGGTTGGGAGCTCCTACGAGCAGTACTTC. Translated: CASSIPMDRVGSSYEQYF.

In this sample, this clone turned up once. This rearrangement joins TRBV7-2 to TRBJ2-2; D possibly uses TRBD1 or TRBD2 (6 bases each). Germline lookup yields CDR1 SGHTA and CDR2 FQGNSA. The CDR3 has 16 amino acids. V lost 2 bases and J 4 bases, leaving 14 bases between the germline ends. CDR3 sequence (DNA): TGTGCCAGCAGCTTATTTCCGGGGGCGGGCACCGGGGAGCTGTTTTTT. It specifies CASSLFPGAGTGELFF.

V usage is TRBV5-1 and J usage is TRBJ1-2; D gene ambiguous. CDR1 and CDR2 (germline): SGHRS, YFSETQ. The germline V and J ends were trimmed by 0 bases and 0 bases, with 9 bases remaining between them. This CDR3 contains 15 residues. CDR3 bases: TGCGCCAGCAGCTTGGCCCTGACAACTAACTATGGCTACACCTTC. The encoded protein is CASSLALTTNYGYTF.

The table lists this clone with a count of one. J is TRBJ2-7 and V is TRBV11-2, with 12 nucleotides matching TRBD1. CDR3 size: 14 residues. Germline CDR1 and CDR2: SGHAT and FQNNGV. V shed 4 bases and J 4 bases; nucleotides not matched to a gene: 2. CDR3 region: CASSWDRGPYEQYF. The CDR3 coding sequence is TGTGCCAGCAGCTGGGACAGGGGGCCATACGAGCAGTACTTC.

The chain has TRBV5-6 and TRBJ2-7; TRBD2 matches 11 bases. The J segment lost 5 bases and the V segment lost 3 bases, leaving 10 bases of the junction unmatched. The CDR3 spans 16 residues. Looked up from germline, CDR1 is SGHDT and CDR2 is YYEEEE. Written as DNA, the CDR3 is TGTGCCAGCAGCTCCGATTCCGGGACTAGCGGAGACGAGCAGTACTTC. Encoded protein: CASSSDSGTSGDEQYF.

A few counts support this clone. The chain carries TRBV7-3 and TRBJ2-1; a weak D match, TRBD2 (7 bases). The CDR3 totals 19 residues. V shed 1 base and J shed 0 bases, with 19 bases lying between them. CDR1 SGHTA and CDR2 FQGTGA come from the germline V gene. CDR3 nucleotides: TGTGCCAGCAGCTTAAATGGGGGGGCTTGGAAAAACTCCTACAATGAGCAGTTCTTC. Amino acids: CASSLNGGAWKNSYNEQFF.

This clone is classed as medium-sized. This sequence joins TRBV5-1 and TRBJ1-2, with D maybe TRBD1 (5 bases). CDR3 size: 12 residues. V lost 9 bases and J 2 bases, leaving 11 bases between the germline ends. In germline, CDR1 is SGHRS, CDR2 YFSETQ. The CDR3 nucleotides are TGCGCCAACGGGACGGGAAACTATGGCTACACCTTC. This codes for CANGTGNYGYTF.

This chain links TRBV12-5 with TRBJ2-3; perhaps TRBD2 as D (5 bases). Germline V gene lookup returns CDR1 LGHNT and CDR2 FRNRAP. The length of the CDR3 is 15 residues. Trimming took off 3 bases at V and 5 bases at J, with 15 bases between the two ends. The CDR3 DNA is TGTGCTAGTGGTTTAGACACACCGGGGTTAGATACGCAGTATTTT. Encoded protein: CASGLDTPGLDTQYF. Together with reference TRBV12-5 and TRBJ2-3, the CDR3 gives the full variable domain: DARVTQTPRHKVTEMGQEVTMRCQPILGHNTVFWYRQTMMQGLELLAYFRNRAPLDDSGMPKDRFSAEMPDATLATLKIQPSEPRDSAVYFCASGLDTPGLDTQYFGPGTRLTVL.

In its sample, this clone was seen a few times. The V and J genes are TRBV7-6 and TRBJ1-4; D gene unclear. The CDR3 covers 14 residues. Germline lookup yields CDR1 SGHVS and CDR2 FNYEAQ. Trimming took off 1 base at V and 7 bases at J, with 10 bases between the two ends. The CDR3: CASSLGGMGEKLFF. CDR3 DNA sequence: TGTGCCAGCAGCTTAGGGGGTATGGGTGAAAAACTGTTTTTT.

This clone was observed a single time. V and J are TRBV6-5 and TRBJ1-5; D unclear. The germline CDR1 and CDR2 sequences are MNHEY and SVGAGI. This CDR3 is built from 16 residues. Trimming took 3 bases from V and 2 from J, leaving 14 bases between them. The CDR3 region is CASSYSRGTGNQPQHF. The CDR3, as DNA: TGTGCCAGCAGTTATTCGCGGGGTACGGGCAATCAGCCCCAGCATTTT.

The chain recombines TRBV5-6 with TRBJ2-3; 13 nucleotides match TRBD2. Unmatched junction bases numbered 4, after V lost 2 bases and J lost 4 bases. The CDR3 runs to 16 residues. The germline CDR1 and CDR2 sequences are SGHDT and YYEEEE. The CDR3 DNA is TGTGCCAGCAGCTTCACTAGCGGGGGGGCCGCAGATACGCAGTATTTT. Encoded protein: CASSFTSGGAADTQYF.

The chain employs TRBV6-1 and TRBJ2-7; 9 bases agree with TRBD1. This CDR3 spans 16 amino acids. The germline V gene has CDR1 MNHNS and CDR2 SASEGT. The V segment lost 4 bases and the J segment 4 bases; nucleotides outside the gene matches: 11. The CDR3 DNA is TGTGCCAGCAGTGGCCCAGCCGGACAGGGGATGTACGAGCAGTACTTC. This gives the protein CASSGPAGQGMYEQYF.

The V and J genes are TRBV7-6 and TRBJ1-6; the match to TRBD1 covers 11 bases. Germline V gene sequence: CDR1 SGHVS, CDR2 FNYEAQ. V shed 5 bases and J 9 bases; nucleotides not matched to a gene: 6. This CDR3 region has 15 residues. The CDR3 region is CASSPGQGASSPLHF. The CDR3 DNA sequence: TGTGCCAGCAGCCCCGGACAGGGGGCAAGTTCACCCCTCCACTTT. The full variable domain, completed using reference TRBV7-6 and TRBJ1-6, is GAGVSQSPRYKVTKRGQDVALRCDPISGHVSLYWYRQALGQGPEFLTYFNYEAQQDKSGLPNDRFSAERPEGSISTLTIQRTEQRDSAMYRCASSPGQGASSPLHFGNGTRLTVT.

V gene TRBV4-1 combines with J gene TRBJ1-5; 10 nucleotides agree with TRBD1. CDR1 is MGHRA, CDR2 YSYEKL, per germline. CDR3 size: 16 residues. The V segment lost 0 bases and the J segment 7 bases; nucleotides outside the gene matches: 6. The CDR3 loop is CASSQDTGTGVQPQHF. The CDR3 coding sequence is TGCGCCAGCAGCCAAGATACCGGGACAGGGGTACAGCCCCAGCATTTT.

The chain uses TRBV4-3 and TRBJ1-3, with 8 bases identical to TRBD1. Germline V gene lookup returns CDR1 LGHNA and CDR2 YSLEER. Trimming cost V 2 bases and J 0 bases; bases outside gene matches: 12. The CDR3 consists of 19 residues. Here the CDR3 reads CASSQIRRGPESSGNTIYF. CDR3 DNA sequence: TGCGCCAGCAGCCAAATCCGCAGGGGGCCAGAGAGCTCTGGAAACACCATATATTTT.

This chain connects TRBV29-1 to TRBJ1-2; 8 bases agree with TRBD1. The CDR3 covers 12 residues. The J segment lost 6 bases and the V segment lost 6 bases, leaving 6 bases of the junction unmatched. In germline, CDR1 is SQVTM, CDR2 ANQGSEA. Here the CDR3 reads CSVGTGGHGYTF. Written as DNA, the CDR3 is TGCAGCGTCGGGACAGGCGGACATGGCTACACCTTC.

The chain's CDR3 is CASSLAGQFTDTQYF. The CDR3 nucleotides are TGTGCCAGCAGTCTAGCGGGCCAATTCACAGATACGCAGTATTTT. This chain connects TRBV2 to TRBJ2-3; 8 nucleotides agree with TRBD2. J lost 2 bases, V lost 5 bases, and 6 bases had no gene match. This CDR3 is built from 15 residues. CDR1 SNHLY and CDR2 FYNNEI come from the germline V gene. Full variable domain (outside the CDR3, taken from reference TRBV2 and TRBJ2-3): EPEVTQTPSHQVTQMGQEVILRCVPISNHLYFYWYRQILGQKVEFLVSFYNNEISEKSEIFDDQFSVERPDGSNFTLKIRSTKLEDSAMYFCASSLAGQFTDTQYFGPGTRLTVL.

The V and J genes are TRBV6-1 and TRBJ1-1, with TRBD1 matching over 7 bases. After removal of 5 bases from V and 4 bases from J, the junction contained 10 bases not matched to a gene. The CDR3 runs to 15 residues. Germline CDR1 and CDR2: MNHNS and SASEGT. DNA of the CDR3: TGTGCCAGCAGTCCTACAGGGGTAGGAGGCACTGAAGCTTTCTTT. Protein product: CASSPTGVGGTEAFF.

This clone was recorded once. V and J are TRBV6-5 and TRBJ2-3, with unresolved D. This CDR3 comprises 11 residues. Trimming took off 8 bases at V and 5 bases at J, with 8 bases between the two ends. CDR1 MNHEY and CDR2 SVGAGI come from the germline V gene. The DNA for the CDR3 is TGTGCCAGCGGACCCCAAGATACGCAGTATTTT. Translation: CASGPQDTQYF.